Listed here are 3 T cell receptor beta chains from one sample, sequenced in a study of regulatory T cells in long-lasting Graves disease. Relying on iRepertoire HTBI primers and Arm-PCR of CDR3 regions, the team built TCR beta libraries. TCRdb ran MiXCR on the multiplex PCR reads and lists one entry per CDR3 protein. The sample has some 370,000 distinct CDR3 sequences; about a fifth are singletons. The time point was: persistent/refractory GD, antithyroid drugs over 5 years with positive TRAb. Making the TCR library involved RNA that had been extracted from PBMCs. Specimen: peripheral blood mononuclear cells (PBMCs), collected when the disease was refractory, from a patient treated with antithyroid drugs. The source of these receptors is a female donor with Graves disease.

This clonotype was seen only a few times. This chain uses TRBV5-1 with TRBJ1-2; D may be TRBD1 (5 bases). This CDR3 is built from 16 residues. Germline CDR1 reads SGHRS; CDR2 reads YFSETQ. The V end lost 3 bases, the J end lost 2 bases, and 17 bases lay between the germline ends. The CDR3 protein is CASSSQGLGSNYGYTF. For the CDR3, the DNA is TGCGCCAGCAGCTCGCAGGGTCTTGGGTCCAACTATGGCTACACCTTC.

As to this clonotype: Compared with germline, one end of the junction differs, possibly owing to a read error. The chain joins TRBV11-3 to TRBJ2-1; D remains unclear. Germline V gene lookup returns CDR1 SGHNT and CDR2 YENEEA. The CDR3 contains 15 residues. CDR3 coding DNA: TGTGCCAGCAGCTTCACTATAGCATCCTACAATGAGCAGCTCTTC. Protein sequence: CASSFTIASYNEQLF.

This clonotype was seen ten or more times. The chain uses TRBV28 and TRBJ2-7; no firm D call. CDR3 length equals 13 residues. V lost 7 bases and J lost 0, with 10 bases in between. Germline CDR1 MDHEN, CDR2 SYDVKM. DNA of the CDR3: TGTGCCAGCACCCTTCATTCCTCCTACGAGCAGTACTTC. Encoded protein: CASTLHSSYEQYF.